This TCR beta chain emerged from a study of neoadjuvant nivolumab and ipilimumab in lung cancer. Study results and caveats: Compared with tumor-adjacent uninvolved lung, resected tumors showed greater richness and clonality. Higher pretherapy blood TCR richness went with higher resected-tumor richness. A small number of samples were TCR sequenced. Pathologic regression was not significantly tied to TCR clonality.

Concerning this clone itself: The antigen remains undetermined.

This CDR3 has 14 amino acids. Germline CDR1 and CDR2: SGHTA and FQGNSA. V trimming: 5 bases; J trimming: 6 bases; junction bases outside the gene matches: 4. Libraries were prepared by immunoSEQ multiplex PCR; TCRdb keeps only in-frame clonotypes and omits some of them. Of several thousand clones listed, around 90% were seen once; the top ten hold roughly 2.6%. The TCR sequence derives from an adult with non-small cell lung cancer. Some clones in this sample may be carry-over from other donors' samples. The chain has TRBV7-2 and TRBJ1-5; 10 nucleotides line up with TRBD1. This specimen consisted of tumor tissue, obtained after neoadjuvant nivolumab, alone or with ipilimumab, at or shortly before surgery. The CDR3 coding sequence is TGTGCCAGCAGCCGGGACAGGGGCACTCAGCCCCAGCATTTT. It specifies CASSRDRGTQPQHF.